The rows below give T cell receptor beta chains drawn from one sample of a study of T cell clonotyping in hematopoietic cell transplantation. Assay: immunoSEQ multiplex PCR; the TCRdb copy retains only in-frame clones and omits some. This table has about 10,000 clones, around 87% appearing once. Sample: peripheral blood mononuclear cells, taken before stem cell transplant. Receptor source: a woman aged 45-59 years with chronic myeloid leukemia. Some clones in this sample may be carry-over from other donors' samples. Both conserved end residues are part of each CDR3. A D gene is named only where the DNA matches it firmly. Expanded clones get a size class; other rows say once, few or many, or leave the size out.

d_call	j_call	cdr3_length	v_call	clone_size	cdr3_aa	cdr3_nt
TRBD2	TRBJ2-1	15	TRBV28	NA	CASSSSSGSFNEQFF	TGTGCCAGCAGTTCCTCTAGCGGGAGCTTTAATGAGCAGTTCTTC
NA	TRBJ2-5	14	TRBV11-2	NA	CASSPAAASETQYF	TGTGCCAGCAGTCCCGCGGCGGCTTCGGAGACCCAGTACTTC
NA	TRBJ2-1	15	TRBV7-9	NA	CASSLDNPSYNEQFF	TGTGCCAGCAGCTTAGACAATCCGTCCTACAATGAGCAGTTCTTC
NA	TRBJ2-1	14	TRBV14	NA	CASSRPGRGNEQFF	TGTGCCAGCAGCCGTCCCGGTAGGGGGAATGAGCAGTTCTTC
NA	TRBJ2-5	13	TRBV19	once	CASGQGYRETQYF	TGTGCCAGTGGTCAGGGATATCGAGAGACCCAGTACTTC
NA	TRBJ2-5	15	TRBV9	NA	CASSASPGAWETQYF	TGTGCCAGCAGCGCCAGTCCGGGGGCTTGGGAGACCCAGTACTTC
NA	TRBJ1-1	13	TRBV7-3	NA	CASAAGWDTEAFF	TGTGCCAGCGCGGCAGGATGGGACACTGAAGCTTTCTTT
NA	TRBJ2-2	17	TRBV25-1	NA	CASSEYIRAGRTGELFF	TGTGCCAGCAGTGAATATATACGGGCGGGGAGAACCGGGGAGCTGTTTTTT
TRBD1	TRBJ2-3	17	TRBV7-8	NA	CASSLELTGPVENTQYF	TGTGCCAGCAGCTTAGAACTGACAGGGCCAGTGGAAAATACGCAGTATTTT
TRBD2	TRBJ2-1	15	TRBV4-2	NA	CASSQGTSGREEQFF	TGTGCCAGCAGCCAAGGAACTAGCGGGAGGGAAGAGCAGTTCTTC
NA	TRBJ2-1	16	TRBV7-8	NA	CASSPSGTGKPNEQFF	TGTGCCAGCAGCCCTAGTGGGACCGGGAAGCCGAATGAGCAGTTCTTC
NA	TRBJ2-5	15	TRBV11-2	once	CASSLDFGRQETQYF	TGTGCCAGCAGCTTAGACTTTGGGCGGCAAGAGACCCAGTACTTC
NA	TRBJ2-7	13	TRBV5-1	few	CASSFNSLYEQYF	TGCGCCAGCAGCTTCAACTCCCTCTACGAGCAGTACTTC
NA	TRBJ1-1	13	TRBV19	NA	CASTLTGLTEAFF	TGTGCCAGTACCCTGACAGGCCTCACTGAAGCTTTCTTT
NA	TRBJ2-7	15	TRBV5-1	NA	CASRGWGTENYEQYF	TGCGCCAGCAGGGGTTGGGGAACAGAAAACTACGAGCAGTACTTC
TRBD1	TRBJ1-4	16	TRBV28	NA	CASRTPGGPANEKLFF	TGTGCCAGCAGAACTCCAGGGGGGCCGGCTAATGAAAAACTGTTTTTT
NA	TRBJ2-5	11	TRBV7-9	NA	CASSLQGAQYF	TGTGCCAGCAGCCTGCAAGGGGCCCAGTACTTC
TRBD2	TRBJ2-7	15	TRBV28	NA	CASSPASGGIYEQYF	TGTGCCAGCAGTCCAGCTAGCGGGGGGATTTACGAGCAGTACTTC
NA	TRBJ2-2	16	TRBV4-3	NA	CASSPGRAGNTGELFF	TGCGCCAGCAGCCCCGGCCGGGCGGGGAACACCGGGGAGCTGTTTTTT
NA	TRBJ1-1	13	TRBV7-8	NA	CASSGGLNTEAFF	TGTGCCAGCAGCGGTGGATTGAACACTGAAGCTTTCTTT
NA	TRBJ1-4	11	TRBV20-1	NA	CSGLLNEKLFF	TGCAGTGGACTGCTTAATGAAAAACTGTTTTTT
NA	TRBJ1-1	13	TRBV7-8	NA	CASSSITGSGAFF	TGTGCCAGCAGCTCGATTACAGGGTCTGGAGCTTTCTTT
TRBD1	TRBJ1-5	15	TRBV30	few	CAWSVNTGGQQPQHF	TGTGCCTGGAGTGTAAATACAGGGGGCCAACAGCCCCAGCATTTT
NA	TRBJ2-7	14	TRBV15	once	CATSRPPADHEQYF	TGTGCCACCAGCAGACCCCCTGCAGACCACGAGCAGTACTTC
NA	TRBJ2-1	15	TRBV7-8	NA	CASSRGPGKLNEQFF	TGTGCCAGCAGTCGGGGACCAGGAAAACTCAATGAGCAGTTCTTC
NA	TRBJ2-1	11	TRBV19	NA	CASSIRAEQFF	TGTGCCAGTAGTATCCGAGCGGAGCAGTTCTTC
TRBD2	TRBJ2-7	14	TRBV7-2	NA	CASSLWGGLDEQYF	TGTGCCAGCAGCCTGTGGGGAGGGCTAGACGAGCAGTACTTC
NA	TRBJ2-7	13	TRBV7-9	NA	CASSRPPGYEQYF	TGTGCCAGCAGCCGGCCTCCAGGTTACGAGCAGTACTTC
NA	TRBJ2-1	11	TRBV29-1	NA	CSVANYNEQFF	TGCAGCGTTGCAAACTACAATGAGCAGTTCTTC
TRBD2	TRBJ2-1	15	TRBV7-9	NA	CASSFGLAVYNEQFF	TGTGCCAGCAGCTTCGGACTAGCGGTCTACAATGAGCAGTTCTTC
NA	TRBJ1-1	13	TRBV5-5	NA	CASSYNEGTEAFF	TGTGCCAGCAGTTACAACGAGGGCACTGAAGCTTTCTTT
TRBD1	TRBJ2-2	16	TRBV4-1	NA	CASSKVGTGGAGELFF	TGCGCCAGCAGCAAAGTTGGGACAGGGGGTGCCGGGGAGCTGTTTTTT